This T cell receptor (beta chain) was found in a study of T cell repertoires in cytomegalovirus infection. Study summary: Carrying CMV and the relevant HLA type showed in public TCR beta signatures.

To note about this clonotype: The target antigen is unknown.

From the reads, TCRdb called clonotypes with MiXCR, one entry per CDR3 protein. In the table there are approximately 990,000 distinct CDR3 sequences, approximately 33% of which are singletons. Germline CDR1 and CDR2: SGHDT and YYEEEE. The CDR3 loop spans 13 amino acids. The V and J ends lost 5 bases and 4 bases respectively, with 12 bases between them. The receptor was isolated from a human donor in good health (CMV status not recorded). Some clones in this sample may be carry-over from other donors' samples. This chain connects TRBV5-6 to TRBJ1-1; D gene uncertain. The sequencing here drew on cultured CD8+ T cells from PBMCs, taken from culture after CMV antigen stimulation. The CDR3 reads CASSGVLSTEAFF. As DNA, the CDR3 is TGTGCCAGCAGTGGCGTATTGAGCACTGAAGCTTTCTTT.